One sample yielded the 22 T cell receptor beta chains listed below, sequenced in a study of blood T cells in healthy people across ages. A second about 6 to 11 cycle PCR used barcoded and J-beta primers. TCRdb processed the 5' RACE reads anew with MiXCR; each CDR3 protein has one entry. The sample lists around 500,000 distinct CDR3 sequences; around 27% were seen once. This sample also appeared in a second study, on T cells of mothers and their children.

The sequenced material came from blood. These receptors all come from a boy younger than 10 in good health.

This clonotype occurred a few times. This likely comes from a read error, as the CDR3 has no conserved phenylalanine or tryptophan at its end. The chain has TRBV28 and TRBJ2-5; the match to TRBD2 covers 7 bases. V was clipped by 6 bases and J by 4 bases; unmatched bases: 14. Germline values: CDR1 MDHEN, CDR2 SYDVKM. The CDR3 is 16 residues long. This chain's CDR3 is CASSAGVFSLIETQYL. In nucleotides, the CDR3 is TGTGCCAGCAGCGCGGGGGTTTTTAGCTTAATAGAGACCCAGTACCTC.

V is TRBV2 and J is TRBJ1-4; D unresolved. This CDR3 spans 13 amino acids. Per germline, CDR1 SNHLY and CDR2 FYNNEI. V lost 3 bases, J lost 5 bases, and 7 bases lay in between. The DNA for the CDR3 is TGTGCCAGCAGTGAGGCGGAGAATGAAAAACTGTTTTTT. Residues: CASSEAENEKLFF.

This clonotype was observed a few times. CDR3 in DNA: TGTGCCAGTCGCCAGTGGCAGAACACTGAAGCTTTCTTT. This codes for CASRQWQNTEAFF. The chain has TRBV6-4 and TRBJ1-1; D is unresolved. The CDR3 runs 13 residues. Germline V gene sequence: CDR1 MRHNA, CDR2 SNTAGT. Trimming shortened V by 9 bases and J by 1 base, and 12 bases separated the two germline ends.

This clonotype was seen only a few times. The chain employs TRBV6-2 or TRBV6-3 and TRBJ2-7; D might be TRBD2 (5 bases). This CDR3 has 12 residues. Germline V lookup: CDR1 MNHEY, CDR2 SVGEGT. V was shortened by 4 bases and J by 5 bases, with 9 bases between the two germline ends. CDR3 amino acids: CASSSSFHEQYF. The CDR3 DNA follows: TGTGCCAGCAGTTCTAGCTTCCACGAGCAGTACTTC.

This rearrangement joins TRBV3-1 to TRBJ2-1, with 10 bases that match TRBD1. The tail of the sequence fits TRBJ2-7 better, so the J call may be wrong. Germline values: CDR1 LGHDT, CDR2 YNNKEL (reference sequence). The CDR3 consists of 15 residues. The CDR3: CASSYRDRGSSEQYF. As DNA, the CDR3 is TGTGCCAGCAGCTACCGGGACAGGGGCTCCAGCGAGCAGTACTTC.

This clonotype was recorded a few times. CDR3 region: CASRSGRLNTGELFF. CDR3 in DNA: TGTGCCAGCAGGTCGGGCAGGCTAAACACCGGGGAGCTGTTTTTT. The chain has TRBV7-2 and TRBJ2-2, with D hard to call. Germline CDR1 SGHTA, CDR2 FQGNSA. The CDR3 extends over 15 amino acids. Trimming shortened V by 6 bases and J by 2 bases, and 13 bases separated the two germline ends.

This clonotype appeared a few times. The gene calls are TRBV27 and TRBJ2-5, with 7 nucleotides matching TRBD1. The assigned J gene may be wrong: the sequence end matches TRBJ2-7 better. The length of the CDR3 is 13 residues. The V gene's germline CDR1 is MNHEY and CDR2 SMNVEV (reference sequence). Written as DNA, the CDR3 is TGTGCCAGCAGTCTGGACAGGCTCTACGAGCAGTACTTC. It specifies CASSLDRLYEQYF.

This clonotype has a handful of counts. V gene TRBV3-1 combines with J gene TRBJ1-2, with a weak D call TRBD1 (6 bases). The V and J ends lost 0 bases and 8 bases respectively, with 13 bases between them. The V gene's germline CDR1 is LGHDT and CDR2 YNNKEL (reference sequence). CDR3 size: 14 residues. For the CDR3, the DNA is TGTGCCAGCAGCCAAGAAGCGGGGGCGGTCGGCTACACCTTC. This codes for CASSQEAGAVGYTF.

This clonotype was counted only a few times. J is TRBJ2-3 and V is TRBV6-4; 9 bases match TRBD2. V lost 0 bases, J lost 7 bases, and 5 bases stayed unmatched. Germline CDR1 reads MRHNA; CDR2 reads SNTAGT. The CDR3 contains 15 residues. In DNA form, the CDR3 reads TGTGCCAGCAGTGACTCCGCGGGGGGGGGAAATACGCAGTATTTT. Translation gives CASSDSAGGGNTQYF.

DNA of the CDR3: TGCAGTGCTAGAGAGACAGCATTTGACACAGATACGCAGTATTTT. It is translated as CSARETAFDTDTQYF. This sequence joins TRBV20-1 and TRBJ2-3, with a possible D match to TRBD1 (5 bases). This CDR3 has 15 residues. Trimming removed 0 bases from V and 2 bases from J, with 12 bases in between. Looked up from germline, CDR1 is DFQATT and CDR2 is SNEGSKA (reference sequence).

The rearrangement links TRBV11-2 to TRBJ2-1, with 8 bases that match TRBD2. This CDR3 contains 15 residues. CDR1 and CDR2 (germline): SGHAT, FQNNGV. The trim removed 11 bases at V and 0 bases at J, leaving 9 bases unmatched. The CDR3 here is CAVGESGSSYNEQFF. In DNA form, the CDR3 reads TGTGCCGTCGGCGAGAGCGGGAGCTCCTACAATGAGCAGTTCTTC. The whole variable domain, remainder taken from reference TRBV11-2 and TRBJ2-1, is EAGVAQSPRYKIIEKRQSVAFWCNPISGHATLYWYQQILGQGPKLLIQFQNNGVVDDSQLPKDRFSAERLKGVDSTLKIQPAKLEDSAVYLCAVGESGSSYNEQFFGPGTRLTVL.

The table lists this clonotype with a few counts. This chain uses TRBV4-3 with TRBJ2-1, with a possible D match to TRBD2 (5 bases). Germline-derived CDR1 and CDR2 are LGHNA and YSLEER. The CDR3 length is 15 residues. V lost 1 base, J lost 0 bases, and 7 bases lay in between. The CDR3 loop reads CASSQGADSYNEQFF. The CDR3 DNA follows: TGCGCCAGCAGCCAAGGAGCGGACTCCTACAATGAGCAGTTCTTC.

The chain has TRBV6-2 or TRBV6-3 and TRBJ1-2; D is undetermined. CDR1 and CDR2 (germline): MNHEY, SVGEGT. The ends were cut back, 7 bases at V and 5 bases at J, with 11 bases in the middle. The CDR3 runs to 12 residues. The CDR3 region has the DNA TGTGCCAGCACCAACGGGCAGTATGGCTACACCTTC. Protein: CASTNGQYGYTF.

DNA of the CDR3: TGCGCCAGCAGCCTTCGAGTCGGGACGGAAATCTACGAGCAGTACTTC. This encodes CASSLRVGTEIYEQYF. The chain carries TRBV4-1 and TRBJ2-7; TRBD1 or TRBD2 may be the D gene (5 bases each). Germline V gene data show CDR1 as MGHRA and CDR2 as YSYEKL. The CDR3 is made up of 16 amino acids. Trimming pared 4 bases from V and 3 bases from J, leaving 19 bases between.

The chain combines TRBV9 with TRBJ2-7; tentative D call: TRBD2 (6 bases). The V and J ends lost 4 bases and 3 bases respectively, with 17 bases between them. Germline V CDR1 and CDR2: SGDLS, YYNGEE. This CDR3 comprises 15 residues. DNA for the CDR3: TGTGCCAGCAGCCCGAGCGGGTTAGGTAGCTACGAGCAGTACTTC. The encoded protein is CASSPSGLGSYEQYF.

The chain has TRBV2 and TRBJ1-4, with 9 positions matching TRBD1. The length of the CDR3 is 14 residues. V lost 5 bases and J lost 7; bases outside the gene matches: 5. CDR1 is SNHLY, CDR2 FYNNEI, per germline. Here the CDR3 DNA reads TGTGCCAGCAGTCTCGACAGGGGGGTTGAAAAACTGTTTTTT. Encoded protein: CASSLDRGVEKLFF.

The chain uses TRBV7-9 and TRBJ2-3; 11 bases line up with TRBD2. The CDR3 covers 19 residues. With V trimmed by 4 bases and J by 0 bases, 12 bases remained unmatched. Germline-derived CDR1 and CDR2 are SEHNR and FQNEAQ (reference sequence). The CDR3 sequence is CASSWRTGTSGASTDTQYF. The CDR3 nucleotides are TGTGCCAGCAGCTGGCGGACAGGGACTAGCGGAGCTAGCACAGATACGCAGTATTTT. The entire variable domain, with the rest obtained from reference TRBV7-9 and TRBJ2-3, is as follows: DTGVSQNPRHKITKRGQNVTFRCDPISEHNRLYWYRQTLGQGPEFLTYFQNEAQLEKSRLLSDRFSAERPKGSFSTLEIQRTEQGDSAMYLCASSWRTGTSGASTDTQYFGPGTRLTVL.

The V gene is TRBV11-1, the J gene TRBJ2-1, with 9 bases fitting TRBD2. Looked up from germline, CDR1 is SGHAT and CDR2 is FQDESV (reference sequence). The CDR3 has 21 residues. V lost 0 bases and J lost 3; bases outside the gene matches: 18. The CDR3 is CASSLALAGHYSGSSYNEQFF. The CDR3 nucleotides read TGTGCCAGCAGCTTAGCGTTGGCGGGACATTATAGCGGGAGTAGCTACAATGAGCAGTTCTTC.

V is TRBV2 and J is TRBJ2-7; possibly TRBD1 for D (7 bases). The CDR3 length is 14 residues. In germline, CDR1 is SNHLY, CDR2 FYNNEI. V lost 7 bases to trimming and J lost 7 bases, with 20 bases between them. The DNA for the CDR3 is TGTGCCAGCACCCTCGCCCAGGGGGGAGGTGAGCAGTACTTC. Encoded protein: CASTLAQGGGEQYF. Complete variable domain (other parts from reference TRBV2 and TRBJ2-7): EPEVTQTPSHQVTQMGQEVILRCVPISNHLYFYWYRQILGQKVEFLVSFYNNEISEKSEIFDDQFSVERPDGSNFTLKIRSTKLEDSAMYFCASTLAQGGGEQYFGPGTRLTVT.

This clonotype has just a few counts. This chain connects TRBV7-9 to TRBJ2-3; tentative D call: TRBD2 (6 bases). Germline-derived CDR1 and CDR2 are SEHNR and FQNEAQ (reference sequence). V gave up 4 bases and J gave up 5 bases, with 13 bases separating them. This CDR3 has 14 amino acids. The CDR3 spells CASSSPSDGDTQYF. CDR3 DNA: TGTGCCAGCAGCTCCCCTAGCGACGGAGATACGCAGTATTTT.

This clonotype was detected once. The rearrangement joins TRBV5-1 to TRBJ2-4; TRBD1 aligns across 9 bases. Per germline, CDR1 SGHRS and CDR2 YFSETQ. Trimming removed 2 bases from V and 8 bases from J; junction bases left unmatched: 5. CDR3 size: 14 residues. CDR3 in amino acids: CASSFQQGADIQYF. CDR3 in DNA: TGCGCCAGCAGCTTTCAACAGGGGGCAGACATTCAGTACTTC.

This clonotype came up a few times. The V and J genes are TRBV12-3 or TRBV12-4 and TRBJ2-1; D not resolved. This CDR3 comprises 13 residues. Trimming pared 6 bases from V and 2 bases from J, leaving 8 bases between. The CDR3, as DNA: TGTGCCAGCAGGGCTGAGACCTACAATGAGCAGTTCTTC. Translation gives CASRAETYNEQFF.